This section outlines one T cell receptor beta chain sequence together with its context. The data are from a study of spatial heterogeneity in lung cancer. On the study more broadly: The authors sequenced available follow-up PBMC samples, taken a median of around two years after resection.

The time point was: blood at routine non-recurrence follow-up after resection. The CDR3 runs to 15 residues. Germline CDR1 SNHLY, CDR2 FYNNEI. The ends lost 6 bases at V and 4 bases at J; junction bases unmatched: 5. From the 5' RACE reads, TCRdb called clonotypes with MiXCR, one entry per CDR3 protein. Here the sample spans 35,000 to 45,000 distinct CDR3 sequences, about 7.9% being singletons. The chain combines TRBV2 with TRBJ2-3; TRBD2 aligns across 12 bases. The TCR originated in a male donor with early-stage non-small cell lung cancer. The sample here was PBMCs, taken at follow-up. DNA for the CDR3: TGTGCCAGCAGATCTAGCGGGGGGGCCTCAGATACGCAGTATTTT. Its translation is CASRSSGGASDTQYF.